Shown below are 27 T cell receptor beta chains from a single sample sequenced in a study of response to subunit inactivated influenza vaccine. TCRdb processed the RT-PCR reads anew with MiXCR; each CDR3 protein has one entry. The sample holds about 830,000 distinct CDR3 sequences, less than 20% seen once. Sample: PBMCs from blood, taken about 5 days after vaccination. Receptors originate from a man between 45 and 60 years old who received an inactivated influenza vaccine.

This clonotype was seen a few times. The CDR3 DNA reads as TGTGCCAGCAGCTTCGGCGGGGATATGGAAAAACTGTTTTTT. Translation gives CASSFGGDMEKLFF. This chain joins TRBV12-3 or TRBV12-4 and TRBJ1-4; D remains ambiguous. The CDR3 sequence is 14 residues long. V was trimmed by 6 bases and J by 8 bases, leaving 16 bases between them.

V usage is TRBV5-1 and J usage is TRBJ1-2; D uncertain. Germline V gene sequence: CDR1 SGHRS, CDR2 YFSETQ. CDR3 length: 14 amino acids. V gave up 4 bases and J gave up 1 base, with 11 bases separating them. CDR3 sequence reads: CASSTGSLNYGYTF. The CDR3 bases are TGCGCCAGCAGCACCGGGAGCCTTAACTATGGCTACACCTTC.

This clonotype came up a few times. The chain uses TRBV7-2 and TRBJ2-2; TRBD2 is a possible D gene (5 bases). The CDR3 covers 15 residues. V lost 1 base and J lost 6, with 12 bases in between. From germline, CDR1 is SGHTA and CDR2 FQGNSA. CDR3: CASSLERVLAGELFF. The CDR3 DNA reads as TGTGCCAGCAGCTTAGAGAGGGTTTTAGCCGGGGAGCTGTTTTTT.

This clonotype was counted a few times. This rearrangement joins TRBV20-1 to TRBJ2-7, with 7 bases that match TRBD2. The CDR3 runs 10 residues. V dropped 5 bases and J dropped 11; count of bases not matched to a gene: 6. CDR1 DFQATT and CDR2 SNEGSKA come from the germline V gene (reference sequence). As DNA, the CDR3 is TGCAGTGCTTCTTCCGGACTAGAGTACTTC. Translated, it gives CSASSGLEYF.

In this sample, this clonotype turned up a few times. This chain links TRBV4-3 with TRBJ2-5; 8 bases align to TRBD1. The CDR3 is 15 amino acids. Germline CDR1 is LGHNA and CDR2 is YSLEER. V lost 2 bases and J lost 1; bases outside the gene matches: 3. The CDR3 coding sequence is TGCGCCAGCAGCCAACTGGACAGGGCCCAAGAGACCCAGTACTTC. This gives the protein CASSQLDRAQETQYF.

The genes are TRBV6-2 or TRBV6-3 and TRBJ2-5; possible D gene TRBD2, 5 bases. The CDR3 runs 17 residues. V was trimmed by 0 bases and J by 3 bases, leaving 17 bases between them. From germline, CDR1 is MNHEY and CDR2 SVGEGT. The CDR3 here is CASSYSPSEYGEETQYF. The CDR3 DNA is TGTGCCAGCAGTTACTCACCCAGCGAGTACGGGGAAGAGACCCAGTACTTC.

This clonotype was seen ten or more times. V usage is TRBV27 and J usage is TRBJ2-7, with TRBD1 matching over 8 bases. Germline values: CDR1 MNHEY, CDR2 SMNVEV (reference sequence). This CDR3 comprises 14 residues. Losses at the gene ends were 2 bases for V and 4 bases for J; bases not matched to a gene: 4. For the CDR3, the DNA is TGTGCCAGCAGTTTAGGACAGGGTGATTACGAGCAGTACTTC. Its protein product is CASSLGQGDYEQYF.

This clonotype has just a few counts. The genes are TRBV29-1 and TRBJ1-6, with D possibly TRBD1 on 5 matching bases. Germline V gives CDR1 SQVTM, CDR2 ANQGSEA. The length of the CDR3 is 13 residues. With 4 bases removed from V and 7 bases from J, the gap between germline ends came to 11 bases. As DNA, the CDR3 is TGCAGCGTTGCGGACACATGGAATTCACCCCTCCACTTT. Amino acid sequence: CSVADTWNSPLHF.

This chain connects TRBV12-3 or TRBV12-4 to TRBJ2-1; the match to TRBD2 covers 9 bases. The CDR3 has 16 amino acids. The ends lost 2 bases at V and 0 bases at J; junction bases unmatched: 2. CDR3 amino acids: CASSLLAGLSYNEQFF. CDR3 in DNA: TGTGCCAGCAGTTTACTAGCGGGGCTCTCCTACAATGAGCAGTTCTTC.

This clonotype appeared many times. The J gene is TRBJ2-3, the V gene TRBV20-1, with D perhaps TRBD1 (6 bases). The germline gives CDR1 DFQATT, CDR2 SNEGSKA (reference sequence). This CDR3 has 12 amino acids. V gave up 7 bases and J gave up 1 base, with 9 bases separating them. Here the CDR3 reads CSGSGGTDTQYF. The CDR3 region has the DNA TGCAGTGGTTCAGGGGGCACAGATACGCAGTATTTT.

The chain uses TRBV5-1 and TRBJ2-2; D is uncertain. The CDR3 is 14 amino acids. The V gene's germline CDR1 is SGHRS and CDR2 YFSETQ. V dropped 1 base and J dropped 0 bases, with 4 bases sitting between them. CDR3 sequence reads: CASSLLANTGELFF. The CDR3 DNA is TGCGCCAGCAGCTTGCTTGCGAACACCGGGGAGCTGTTTTTT.

To note about this clonotype: A much larger clone differs from this one at a single base, so this may be a read error. This rearrangement joins TRBV20-1 to TRBJ2-7, with 7 bases fitting TRBD1. Germline CDR1 and CDR2: DFQATT and SNEGSKA (reference sequence). The CDR3 totals 12 residues. With V trimmed by 8 bases and J by 2 bases, 6 bases remained unmatched. CDR3 bases: TGCAGTTCCAGGACAGGAACCTACGAGCAGTACTTC. It encodes CSSRTGTYEQYF.

This clonotype has more than one count but fewer than ten. V is TRBV7-2 and J is TRBJ2-5, with 9 bases lining up with TRBD1. The CDR3 spans 15 residues. The J segment lost 5 bases and the V segment lost 1 base, leaving 5 bases of the junction unmatched. Germline CDR1 is SGHTA and CDR2 is FQGNSA. CDR3 loop: CASSLVGQGLETQYF. The CDR3 DNA follows: TGTGCCAGCAGCTTAGTTGGACAGGGGTTGGAGACCCAGTACTTC.

The genes are TRBV7-2 and TRBJ1-1; D unresolved. The CDR3 covers 13 residues. Germline assignment: CDR1 SGHTA and CDR2 FQGNSA. Trimming took 3 bases from V and 0 from J, leaving 5 bases between them. The CDR3 here is CASSFAMNTEAFF. DNA for the CDR3: TGTGCCAGCAGCTTCGCTATGAACACTGAAGCTTTCTTT.

J is TRBJ2-2 and V is TRBV20-1; D is unresolved. CDR3 length: 14 residues. Per the germline V gene, CDR1 is DFQATT and CDR2 is SNEGSKA (reference sequence). V lost 0 bases to trimming and J lost 5 bases, with 10 bases between them. CDR3 loop: CSARDVRRTGELFF. DNA for the CDR3: TGCAGTGCTAGAGATGTACGACGAACCGGGGAGCTGTTTTTT.

This sequence joins TRBV9 and TRBJ2-7, with 7 nucleotides matching TRBD2. Trimming took 0 bases from V and 7 from J; bases not matched to a gene: 7. Germline V CDR1 and CDR2: SGDLS, YYNGEE. The CDR3 has 14 amino acids. The CDR3 protein is CASSVGGGSGEQYF. Here the CDR3 DNA reads TGTGCCAGCAGCGTAGGTGGCGGGAGCGGAGAGCAGTACTTC.

This clonotype occurred many times. This CDR3 reads CASSNTEAFF. CDR3 bases: TGTGCCAGCAGTAACACTGAAGCTTTCTTT. This sequence joins TRBV12-3 or TRBV12-4 and TRBJ1-1, with D unclear. This CDR3 has 10 residues. Trimming pared 5 bases from V and 2 bases from J, leaving 0 bases between.

The J gene is TRBJ1-5, the V gene TRBV4-1, with D unresolved. Germline V gene lookup returns CDR1 MGHRA and CDR2 YSYEKL. This CDR3 region has 15 residues. The germline V and J ends were trimmed by 0 bases and 0 bases, with 6 bases remaining between them. The CDR3 coding sequence is TGCGCCAGCAGCCAAGATCAGTATAGCAATCAGCCCCAGCATTTT. This codes for CASSQDQYSNQPQHF.

V gene TRBV20-1 combines with J gene TRBJ1-4; 10 bases map to TRBD1. The length of the CDR3 is 15 residues. Germline V gene lookup returns CDR1 DFQATT and CDR2 SNEGSKA (reference sequence). Unmatched junction bases numbered 14, after V lost 6 bases and J lost 10 bases. CDR3 in amino acids: CSAIIAGTGAGKLFF. The CDR3 DNA reads TGCAGTGCCATAATAGCCGGGACAGGGGCCGGAAAACTGTTTTTT.

The chain recombines TRBV2 with TRBJ2-3; tentative D call: TRBD1 (6 bases). Trimming removed 5 bases from V and 0 bases from J, with 12 bases in between. This CDR3 has 15 residues. CDR1 SNHLY and CDR2 FYNNEI come from the germline V gene. The CDR3 DNA sequence: TGTGCCAGCAGTCCCACAGGGTATAGCACAGATACGCAGTATTTT. It specifies CASSPTGYSTDTQYF. Supplemented by reference TRBV2 and TRBJ2-3, the full variable domain reads EPEVTQTPSHQVTQMGQEVILRCVPISNHLYFYWYRQILGQKVEFLVSFYNNEISEKSEIFDDQFSVERPDGSNFTLKIRSTKLEDSAMYFCASSPTGYSTDTQYFGPGTRLTVL.

This clonotype was counted only a few times. The chain is built from TRBV6-2 or TRBV6-3 and TRBJ2-7; D gene ambiguous. CDR3 length equals 14 residues. Germline V lookup: CDR1 MNHEY, CDR2 SVGEGT. Trimming left V 2 bases short and J 3 bases short, with 11 bases between. In nucleotides, the CDR3 is TGTGCCAGCAGTTACGCACGCCCTTACTACGAGCAGTACTTC. Translation: CASSYARPYYEQYF.

This clonotype was detected a few times. The chain is built from TRBV12-3 or TRBV12-4 and TRBJ1-2, with a tentative D call TRBD1 (5 bases). The CDR3 extends over 15 amino acids. The V and J ends lost 5 bases and 0 bases respectively, with 13 bases between them. DNA of the CDR3: TGTGCCAGCAGTCCGGACACCTCTTCTAACTATGGCTACACCTTC. It translates to CASSPDTSSNYGYTF.

The table lists this clonotype with a few counts. The chain joins TRBV20-1 to TRBJ1-1; TRBD1 matches 10 bases. The junction had 7 bases not matched to a gene; V was cut back by 1 base and J by 5 bases. Germline CDR1 reads DFQATT; CDR2 reads SNEGSKA (reference sequence). This CDR3 region has 15 residues. CDR3 loop: CSARVVDRGGTEAFF. CDR3 nucleotide sequence: TGCAGTGCTAGAGTTGTGGACAGGGGGGGGACTGAAGCTTTCTTT.

This chain joins TRBV20-1 and TRBJ2-7, with D hard to call. Looked up from germline, CDR1 is DFQATT and CDR2 is SNEGSKA (reference sequence). CDR3 length: 15 amino acids. With 3 bases removed from V and 1 base from J, the gap between germline ends came to 16 bases. The DNA of the CDR3 is TGCAGTGCTAGGGAAGCTAGACCACTTTCCTACGAGCAGTACTTC. Translating it yields CSAREARPLSYEQYF.

The table lists this clonotype with a count of one. The chain is built from TRBV6-2 or TRBV6-3 and TRBJ2-1; 7 positions match TRBD1. Germline V CDR1 and CDR2: MNHEY, SVGEGT. The CDR3 length is 16 residues. J lost 4 bases, V lost 4 bases, and 10 bases had no gene match. The CDR3 loop reads CASSLYRGREYNEQFF. CDR3 bases: TGTGCCAGCAGTTTGTACAGGGGAAGGGAGTACAATGAGCAGTTCTTC.

The gene calls are TRBV20-1 and TRBJ1-1; D not certain. Germline V lookup: CDR1 DFQATT, CDR2 SNEGSKA (reference sequence). This CDR3 contains 15 residues. Trimming removed 3 bases from V and 3 bases from J, with 17 bases in between. The CDR3 loop reads CSASPIRFGYTEAFF. CDR3 nucleotide sequence: TGCAGTGCTAGCCCCATTCGGTTTGGGTACACTGAAGCTTTCTTT.

This clonotype has ten or more counts. The chain joins TRBV6-5 to TRBJ2-7, with 8 bases identical to TRBD2. Trimming removed 0 bases from V and 2 bases from J; junction bases left unmatched: 3. Germline assignment: CDR1 MNHEY and CDR2 SVGAGI. This CDR3 comprises 15 residues. The CDR3 bases are TGTGCCAGCAGTTACTCTAGCGGGATTGCCTACGAGCAGTACTTC. Its translation is CASSYSSGIAYEQYF.